This T cell receptor (beta chain) was sequenced for a study of blood T cell repertoires in COVID-19. Study summary: The analysed material was cDNA or gDNA that came from T cells, B-cell-depleted T cells, or PBMCs.

The CDR3 contains 15 residues. Germline values: CDR1 MNHEY, CDR2 SVGAGI. J lost 5 bases, V lost 4 bases, and 8 bases had no gene match. Libraries were prepared by immunoSEQ multiplex PCR; TCRdb keeps only in-frame clonotypes and omits some of them. The sample has about 400,000 clones; roughly 90% are singletons. The sequence was obtained from a woman in her 30s who had recovered from COVID-19. Sequencing was performed on PBMCs or T cells enriched from blood (not recorded which). V and J are TRBV6-5 and TRBJ1-3, with 7 bases aligning to TRBD1. The CDR3 DNA follows: TGTGCCAGCAGTTTCGAGCAGGGGGTTCGAAACACCATATATTTT. This translates into CASSFEQGVRNTIYF.